A single sample gave rise to the 32 T cell receptor beta chains below, sequenced in a study of blood T cell repertoires in COVID-19. Produced via immunoSEQ multiplex PCR; TCRdb's table is partial and in-frame only. Of around 290,000 clones listed, approximately 89% were seen once; the top ten hold about 2.2%. Source material: peripheral blood. The receptors originated from a woman in her twenties or thirties with COVID-19, enrolled during active disease.

The rearrangement joins TRBV25-1 to TRBJ2-5, with a tentative D call TRBD2 (6 bases). The CDR3 loop spans 13 amino acids. Germline V gene sequence: CDR1 MGHDK, CDR2 SYGVNS. V gave up 5 bases and J gave up 7 bases, with 14 bases separating them. CDR3 nucleotide sequence: TGTGCCAGCAGTATAAGCTTGGAGGGGACCCAGTACTTC. The encoded protein is CASSISLEGTQYF.

V usage is TRBV7-9 and J usage is TRBJ2-7; a weak D match, TRBD2 (6 bases). Trimming removed 1 base from V and 0 bases from J, with 7 bases in between. CDR1 and CDR2 from the germline V gene are SEHNR and FQNEAQ (reference sequence). The CDR3 covers 14 residues. CDR3 sequence reads: CASSLGGDSYEQYF. The CDR3 DNA sequence: TGTGCCAGCAGCTTAGGGGGGGACTCCTACGAGCAGTACTTC.

The chain uses TRBV11-2 and TRBJ1-2, with TRBD1 identical over 11 bases. With 3 bases clipped from V and 6 bases from J, the junction kept 0 bases outside the gene matches. Germline V lookup: CDR1 SGHAT, CDR2 FQNNGV. The CDR3 is made up of 13 amino acids. As DNA, the CDR3 is TGTGCCAGCAGCTTGGGACAGGGGGATGGCTACACCTTC. Protein product: CASSLGQGDGYTF.

This sequence joins TRBV11-3 and TRBJ2-2, with a weak D call TRBD1 (6 bases). Germline V gene lookup returns CDR1 SGHNT and CDR2 YENEEA. V was pared by 5 bases and J by 0 bases, with 10 bases between. CDR3 length equals 15 residues. The CDR3 protein is CASSPRTANTGELFF. The CDR3 DNA is TGTGCCAGCAGCCCCCGGACAGCGAACACCGGGGAGCTGTTTTTT.

This chain joins TRBV19 and TRBJ1-5; D not resolved. The CDR3 contains 16 residues. Looked up from germline, CDR1 is LNHDA and CDR2 is SQIVND (reference sequence). V lost 5 bases and J 0 bases, leaving 14 bases between the germline ends. CDR3 bases: TGTGCCAGTAGTCCATGGGGAGGGTATAGCAATCAGCCCCAGCATTTT. It codes for CASSPWGGYSNQPQHF.

This clone showed up just a few times. CDR3 loop: CASSFGTSGQETQYF. CDR3 in DNA: TGCGCCAGCAGCTTCGGGACTAGCGGACAAGAGACCCAGTACTTC. The J gene is TRBJ2-5, the V gene TRBV5-1, with TRBD2 matching over 11 bases. With 2 bases clipped from V and 2 bases from J, the junction kept 2 bases outside the gene matches. CDR3 length equals 15 residues. CDR1 is SGHRS and CDR2 is YFSETQ in the germline V gene.

With respect to this clone: The junction departs from the called germline gene at one end, perhaps through a read error. The chain recombines TRBV3-1 (or the pseudogene TRBV3-2) with TRBJ1-1, with D possibly being TRBD1 (5 bases). The CDR3 is 14 residues long. Germline-derived CDR1 and CDR2 are LGHDT and YNNKEL (reference sequence). The CDR3 spells CASSQVRGNAEAFF. The CDR3 DNA reads TGTGCCAGCAGCCAAGTTCGGGGGAACGCTGAAGCTTTCTTT.

This clone was seen just once. V is TRBV20-1 and J is TRBJ1-1, with unresolved D. Germline loops: CDR1 DFQATT, CDR2 SNEGSKA (reference sequence). With 6 bases removed from V and 2 bases from J, the gap between germline ends came to 10 bases. This CDR3 comprises 12 residues. The CDR3 reads CSASDKNTEAFF. In nucleotides, the CDR3 is TGCAGTGCCAGTGACAAAAACACTGAAGCTTTCTTT.

The V gene is TRBV19, the J gene TRBJ1-2; no clear D. Trimming cost V 1 base and J 6 bases, with 12 bases left between them. CDR1 and CDR2 (germline): LNHDA, SQIVND (reference sequence). The CDR3 is 14 residues long. CDR3 nucleotides: TGTGCCAGTAGTATAGTTAAGGAAGAGGATGGCTACACCTTC. Translation: CASSIVKEEDGYTF.

This rearrangement joins TRBV12-3 or TRBV12-4 to TRBJ2-3; TRBD2 is a possible D gene (5 bases). V was trimmed by 5 bases and J by 6 bases, leaving 12 bases between them. The CDR3 runs 13 residues. The CDR3 nucleotides read TGTGCCAGCAGTCTGGACTCGGGGGATACGCAGTATTTT. Residues: CASSLDSGDTQYF.

The chain combines TRBV6-1 with TRBJ2-1; 9 bases are a match to TRBD2. The ends lost 2 bases at V and 9 bases at J; junction bases unmatched: 8. Germline V CDR1 and CDR2: MNHNS, SASEGT. This CDR3 contains 15 residues. DNA for the CDR3: TGTGCCAGCAGTGAATATCCGGCGGGGGGGGCTGAGCAGTTCTTC. Its protein is CASSEYPAGGAEQFF.

The genes are TRBV9 and TRBJ1-5; D not certain. The CDR3 is 13 amino acids. From germline, CDR1 is SGDLS and CDR2 YYNGEE. Trimming pared 3 bases from V and 7 bases from J, leaving 11 bases between. The CDR3 DNA reads TGTGCCAGCAGCGAGGCCGTCGGGCAGCCCCAGCATTTT. Translating it yields CASSEAVGQPQHF.

This clone was counted once. The chain links TRBV3-1 (or the pseudogene TRBV3-2) to TRBJ1-1, with TRBD1 as a possible D gene (5 bases). The V end lost 2 bases, the J end lost 0 bases, and 13 bases lay between the germline ends. This CDR3 is 16 amino acids long. Germline loops: CDR1 LGHDT, CDR2 YNNKEL (reference sequence). The CDR3, as DNA: TGTGCCAGCAGCCAAAATGGGGCAGGAATGAACACTGAAGCTTTCTTT. Amino acids: CASSQNGAGMNTEAFF.

The chain recombines TRBV2 with TRBJ1-1, with TRBD1 matching over 10 bases. The V and J ends lost 6 bases and 4 bases, in that order; junction bases with no gene match: 8. Germline V gene sequence: CDR1 SNHLY, CDR2 FYNNEI. There are 15 residues in the CDR3. In DNA form, the CDR3 reads TGTGCCAGCAGGCTGGGACAGGGGTTTGGCACTGAAGCTTTCTTT. This encodes CASRLGQGFGTEAFF. Full variable domain (missing parts from reference TRBV2 and TRBJ1-1): EPEVTQTPSHQVTQMGQEVILRCVPISNHLYFYWYRQILGQKVEFLVSFYNNEISEKSEIFDDQFSVERPDGSNFTLKIRSTKLEDSAMYFCASRLGQGFGTEAFFGQGTRLTVV.

The J gene is TRBJ1-2, the V gene TRBV5-6; the match to TRBD1 covers 10 bases. CDR1 is SGHDT, CDR2 YYEEEE, per germline. The V gene end was trimmed by 2 bases and the J gene end by 4 bases; junction bases not matched to a gene: 5. The CDR3 spans 15 residues. The CDR3, as DNA: TGTGCCAGCAGCTTTGGGACAGGGGTCGCCTATGGCTACACCTTC. This encodes CASSFGTGVAYGYTF.

This clone occurred once. The chain carries TRBV15 and TRBJ1-6; no clear D gene. V lost 1 base to trimming and J lost 5 bases, with 12 bases between them. CDR1 and CDR2 (germline): LNHNV, YYDKDF (reference sequence). The CDR3 covers 16 residues. The CDR3 DNA reads TGTGCCACCAGCAGAGGAGGCACCGCTCATAATTCACCCCTCCACTTT. Translating gives CATSRGGTAHNSPLHF.

Notes on this clone: This same CDR3 is encoded by further DNA sequences in the sample. CDR3 in amino acids: CASSHGQGNTEAFF. As DNA, the CDR3 is TGCGCCAGCAGCCACGGACAGGGGAACACTGAAGCTTTCTTT. The gene calls are TRBV4-1 and TRBJ1-1, with TRBD1 identical over 8 bases. The CDR3 length is 14 residues. From germline, CDR1 is MGHRA and CDR2 YSYEKL. The V segment lost 3 bases and the J segment 1 base; nucleotides outside the gene matches: 1.

V is TRBV19 and J is TRBJ1-2; TRBD1 matches 7 bases. Germline loops: CDR1 LNHDA, CDR2 SQIVND (reference sequence). The CDR3 sequence is 15 residues long. After removal of 6 bases from V and 6 bases from J, the junction contained 13 bases not matched to a gene. The CDR3 DNA reads TGTGCCAGTAGCGAAGTGACAGGGAACGAGCATGGCTACACCTTC. It is translated as CASSEVTGNEHGYTF.

The V gene is TRBV6-6, the J gene TRBJ1-1, with a tentative D call TRBD1 (5 bases). There are 15 residues in the CDR3. Trimming shortened V by 7 bases and J by 1 base, and 16 bases separated the two germline ends. Germline V gives CDR1 MNHNY, CDR2 SVGAGI (reference sequence). The chain's CDR3 is CASKVGGNTNTEAFF. CDR3 nucleotide sequence: TGTGCCAGCAAAGTCGGGGGGAACACGAACACTGAAGCTTTCTTT.

The V and J genes are TRBV19 and TRBJ1-1, with D tentatively TRBD1 (5 bases). Germline CDR1 and CDR2: LNHDA and SQIVND (reference sequence). The CDR3 has 14 residues. V was trimmed by 6 bases and J by 1 base, leaving 12 bases between them. CDR3 nucleotides: TGTGCCAGTAGCGCGGGGCCGGCGAACACTGAAGCTTTCTTT. It specifies CASSAGPANTEAFF.

The J gene is TRBJ2-7, the V gene TRBV5-1; 8 bases map to TRBD1. The CDR3 length is 15 residues. Germline trimming cut 5 bases from V and 0 bases from J; bases unmatched to any gene: 7. Germline CDR1 SGHRS, CDR2 YFSETQ. The CDR3 sequence: CASRPMTGVSYEQYF. The CDR3 DNA sequence: TGCGCCAGCAGACCTATGACAGGGGTCTCCTACGAGCAGTACTTC.

This clone is a singleton in its sample. This chain links TRBV6-5 with TRBJ2-5, with 12 bases that match TRBD1. This CDR3 comprises 15 residues. Trimming cost V 8 bases and J 5 bases; bases outside gene matches: 9. Germline V gene lookup returns CDR1 MNHEY and CDR2 SVGAGI. The CDR3 DNA sequence: TGTGCCAGCTGTCACCGGGACAGGGGGCCGGAGACCCAGTACTTC. Amino acids: CASCHRDRGPETQYF.

The chain combines TRBV27 with TRBJ2-1; 12 bases agree with TRBD2. The CDR3 consists of 17 residues. Trimming removed 5 bases from V and 6 bases from J; junction bases left unmatched: 11. The germline V gene encodes CDR1 MNHEY and CDR2 SMNVEV (reference sequence). CDR3 amino acids: CASSPWTSGISINEQFF. The DNA for the CDR3 is TGTGCCAGCAGTCCGTGGACTAGCGGGATATCGATCAATGAGCAGTTCTTC.

This clone was detected once. This chain links TRBV5-4 with TRBJ2-1, with TRBD2 identical over 10 bases. The CDR3 length is 17 residues. V lost 2 bases, J lost 7 bases, and 12 bases stayed unmatched. Germline V lookup: CDR1 SGHNT, CDR2 YYREEE (reference sequence). This CDR3 reads CASSLLDFSGRRNEQFF. The CDR3 DNA is TGTGCCAGCAGCTTACTAGATTTTAGCGGGAGGAGGAATGAGCAGTTCTTC.

This clone qualifies as medium-sized (0.01 to 0.1%). CDR3: CASSLPFSGSWNEQFF. In nucleotides, the CDR3 is TGTGCCAGCAGTTTACCTTTTAGCGGGAGCTGGAATGAGCAGTTCTTC. The gene calls are TRBV6-2 or TRBV6-3 and TRBJ2-1, with TRBD2 matching 9 bases. The CDR3 loop spans 16 amino acids. V was pared by 4 bases and J by 7 bases, with 11 bases of the junction left unmatched. Looked up from germline, CDR1 is MNHEY and CDR2 is SVGEGT.

The J gene is TRBJ2-7, the V gene TRBV6-1, with TRBD2 matching 7 bases. Germline CDR1 MNHNS, CDR2 SASEGT. V was clipped by 4 bases and J by 0 bases; unmatched bases: 9. The CDR3 has 16 amino acids. The CDR3 nucleotides read TGTGCCAGCAGTGGGGGCGCTGCTAGCGGCTCCTACGAGCAGTACTTC. Protein: CASSGGAASGSYEQYF.

The rearrangement joins TRBV19 to TRBJ1-5, with D perhaps TRBD1 (6 bases). The length of the CDR3 is 15 residues. Trimming removed 5 bases from V and 4 bases from J, with 15 bases in between. Germline CDR1 LNHDA, CDR2 SQIVND (reference sequence). The CDR3: CASSPRQVQNQPQHF. CDR3 nucleotides: TGTGCCAGTAGTCCTCGACAGGTCCAAAATCAGCCCCAGCATTTT.

This clone was detected a few times. The J gene is TRBJ1-4, the V gene TRBV11-2; no reliable D call. This CDR3 region has 17 residues. Germline V gives CDR1 SGHAT, CDR2 FQNNGV. V lost 0 bases to trimming and J lost 4 bases, with 15 bases between them. CDR3 DNA sequence: TGTGCCAGCAGCTTAGAGCTGTTTGGAGGAAGTAATGAAAAACTGTTTTTT. This sequence encodes CASSLELFGGSNEKLFF. The full variable domain, with the rest looked up from reference TRBV11-2 and TRBJ1-4, is EAGVAQSPRYKIIEKRQSVAFWCNPISGHATLYWYQQILGQGPKLLIQFQNNGVVDDSQLPKDRFSAERLKGVDSTLKIQPAKLEDSAVYLCASSLELFGGSNEKLFFGSGTQLSVL.

The rearrangement links TRBV7-9 to TRBJ2-1; tentative D call: TRBD2 (5 bases). The length of the CDR3 is 13 residues. Looked up from germline, CDR1 is SEHNR and CDR2 is FQNEAQ (reference sequence). V was clipped by 2 bases and J by 8 bases, with 10 bases between them. The CDR3 sequence is CASSLWVGDEQFF. DNA for the CDR3: TGTGCCAGCAGCTTATGGGTGGGAGATGAGCAGTTCTTC.

The CDR3 DNA is TGTGCCAGCAGCCCAACCGGGACAGGGAATGAAAAACTGTTTTTT. It translates to CASSPTGTGNEKLFF. The rearrangement links TRBV6-5 to TRBJ1-4; 9 bases are shared with TRBD1. The V gene end was trimmed by 6 bases and the J gene end by 5 bases; junction bases not matched to a gene: 7. This CDR3 region has 15 residues. Looked up from germline, CDR1 is MNHEY and CDR2 is SVGAGI.

The chain has TRBV12-3 or TRBV12-4 and TRBJ2-2; D gene ambiguous. Deletions cut 3 bases from V and 4 bases from J, with 3 bases between. This CDR3 region has 12 residues. The CDR3 DNA is TGTGCCAGCAGTTTCCTCACCGGGGAGCTGTTTTTT. Encoded protein: CASSFLTGELFF.

The chain combines TRBV5-1 with TRBJ1-2; 11 nucleotides line up with TRBD1. The germline gives CDR1 SGHRS, CDR2 YFSETQ. The V gene end was trimmed by 2 bases and the J gene end by 7 bases; junction bases not matched to a gene: 7. The CDR3 length is 15 residues. The CDR3 coding sequence is TGCGCCAGCAGCTTATGGACAGGGGGCGAGATTGGCTACACCTTC. Translating gives CASSLWTGGEIGYTF.